This T cell receptor (beta chain) was sequenced in a study of Graves' ophthalmopathy and Graves' hyperthyroidism. In its sample, this clonotype was seen many times. Its antigen is unknown. Mismatch with germline at one junction end may stem from a read error. The study amplified TCR beta CDR3 regions using RNA transcripts. HTBI primers were used in a first-round RT-PCR, which preceded a second-round multiplex PCR. From the multiplex PCR reads, TCRdb called clonotypes with MiXCR, one entry per CDR3 protein. Among roughly 480,000 distinct CDR3 sequences listed, around 14% were seen once. Study results and limitations: Appearing in blood as well were most expanded thyroid clonotypes above 0.001 frequency.

This CDR3 comprises 14 residues. Germline CDR1 SGHRS, CDR2 YFSETQ. Sequencing used blood. This receptor was identified in a young woman with Graves' ophthalmopathy. The chain carries TRBV5-1 and TRBJ1-1; D is unresolved. The CDR3 reads CASSLEGRVTGAFF. The CDR3 DNA sequence: TGCGCCAGCAGCTTGGAAGGAAGGGTGACTGGAGCTTTCTTT.